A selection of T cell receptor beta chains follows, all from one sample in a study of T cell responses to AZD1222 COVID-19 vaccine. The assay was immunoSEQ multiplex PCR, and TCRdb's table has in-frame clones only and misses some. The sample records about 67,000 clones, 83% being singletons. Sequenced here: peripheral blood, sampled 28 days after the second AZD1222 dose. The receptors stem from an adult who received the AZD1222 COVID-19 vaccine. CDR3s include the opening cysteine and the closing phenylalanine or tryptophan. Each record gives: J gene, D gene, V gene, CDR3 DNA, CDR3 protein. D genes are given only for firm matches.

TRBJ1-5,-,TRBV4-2,TGTGCCAGCAGCCAAGGGACAGCACTTCATCAGCCCCAGCATTTT,CASSQGTALHQPQHF
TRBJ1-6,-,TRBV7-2,TGTGCCAGCAGCTTAGACAGGGTGTATAATTCACCCCTCCACTTT,CASSLDRVYNSPLHF
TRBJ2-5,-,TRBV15,TGTGCCACCAGCAGAGGATCGGCCTTAGAAGGGACCCAGTACTTC,CATSRGSALEGTQYF
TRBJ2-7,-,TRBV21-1,TGTGCCAGCAGCAATCGGGGGTTAGGTATGGTAACCTACGAGCAGTACTTC,CASSNRGLGMVTYEQYF
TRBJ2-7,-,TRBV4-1,TGCGCCAGCAGCCAAGATCCGGGGGAGTACGAGCAGTACTTC,CASSQDPGEYEQYF
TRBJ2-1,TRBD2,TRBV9,TGTGCCAGCAGCGCGAACCCCTTTATTAGCGGGGGTGGGAATGAGCAGTTCTTC,CASSANPFISGGGNEQFF
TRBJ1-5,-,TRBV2,TGTGCCAGCAGTCCCCTTCGTTGGGTCCAGGGCAATCAGCCCCAGCATTTT,CASSPLRWVQGNQPQHF
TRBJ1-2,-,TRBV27,TGTGCCAGCAGTTCCCCGGGACCGATTAACTATGGCTACACCTTC,CASSSPGPINYGYTF
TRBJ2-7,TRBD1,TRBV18,TGTGCCAGCTCACCCGGGACAGGGGGCTACGAGCAGTACTTC,CASSPGTGGYEQYF
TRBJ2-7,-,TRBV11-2,TGTGCCAGCAGCTTAGCCGGCGACAGGCAGATTTGGTCCTACGAGCAGTACTTC,CASSLAGDRQIWSYEQYF
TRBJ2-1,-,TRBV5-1,TGCGCCAGCAGCTTGGACAGGCGGGAGCAGTTCTTC,CASSLDRREQFF
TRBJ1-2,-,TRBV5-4,TGTGCCATCCCTATGGGTCCTGACGGCTACACCTTC,CAIPMGPDGYTF
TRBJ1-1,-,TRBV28,TGTGCCAGCAGTTTACCGTACGGGGGGTCGGGAAGCACTGAAGCTTTCTTT,CASSLPYGGSGSTEAFF
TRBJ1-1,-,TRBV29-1,TGCAGCGTTGAAAGGAGGGCAGGAGAAGCTTTCTTT,CSVERRAGEAFF
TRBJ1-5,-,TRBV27,TGTGCCAGCAGTCCCCGGGGGGGGACCCAGCCCCAGCATTTT,CASSPRGGTQPQHF
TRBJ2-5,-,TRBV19,TGTGCCAGTGGCGAAGCGGCGCAGGGGACCCAGTACTTC,CASGEAAQGTQYF
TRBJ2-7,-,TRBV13,TGTGCCAGCAGCACTACAGGGAGCCCCTACGAGCAGTACTTC,CASSTTGSPYEQYF
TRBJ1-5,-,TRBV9,TGTGCCAGCAGCGTAAGTGCAGGGGGCAATCAGCCCCAGCATTTT,CASSVSAGGNQPQHF
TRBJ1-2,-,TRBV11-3,TGTGCCAGCAGCTTCCCAGTGAATTACTATGGCTACACCTTC,CASSFPVNYYGYTF
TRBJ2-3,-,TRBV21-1,TGTGCCAGCAGCCTATCGAGTTTCACAGATACGCAGTATTTT,CASSLSSFTDTQYF
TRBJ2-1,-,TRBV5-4,TGTGCCAGCAGCTTGAGAGGGACCTCCTACAATGAGCAGTTCTTC,CASSLRGTSYNEQFF
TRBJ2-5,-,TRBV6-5,TGTGCCAGCAGTAGACTAGTACGGTACCAAGAGACCCAGTACTTC,CASSRLVRYQETQYF